This T cell receptor (beta chain) originates from a study of blood T cell repertoires in COVID-19. The overall study: The cDNA or gDNA used as material had been derived from T cells, B-cell-depleted T cells, or PBMCs.

V was shortened by 0 bases and J by 8 bases, with 9 bases between the two germline ends. The CDR3 sequence is 13 residues long. Germline values: CDR1 SGHNT, CDR2 YENEEA. Produced via immunoSEQ multiplex PCR; TCRdb's table is partial and in-frame only. Altogether about 180,000 clones are present, roughly 83% being singletons, with the ten largest covering roughly 8.7%. V usage is TRBV11-3 and J usage is TRBJ2-3; D unresolved. The receptor was isolated from a woman aged 25 to 45 who had recovered from COVID-19. The specimen was PBMCs or T cells enriched from blood (not recorded which). For the CDR3, the DNA is TGTGCCAGCAGCTTAGACGGTCCGGGTACGCAGTATTTT. Translated, it gives CASSLDGPGTQYF.